The 22 T cell receptor beta chains listed next were all sequenced from one sample in a study of cytomegalovirus exposure and HLA in healthy donors (dated by TCRdb to the late 2010s). The library relied on the immunoSEQ multiplex PCR assay. TCRdb carries this immuneACCESS record with in-frame sequences only. Its versions omit some clonotypes, under half of them owing to an unresolved V gene in the studies checked, with the rest unexplained. The sample table contains 300,000 to 400,000 clones; only one count was recorded for roughly 85% of them. Jointly, the top ten make up 0.83% of the sample. The material sequenced was PBMCs. These receptors were collected from a woman aged 18-29 years in good health and CMV-seronegative.

V and J are TRBV5-1 and TRBJ1-1; D gene ambiguous. V lost 1 base, J lost 2 bases, and 15 bases lay in between. The germline CDR1 and CDR2 sequences are SGHRS and YFSETQ. The CDR3 is 16 amino acids. The CDR3 is CASSLMRVEGNTEAFF. CDR3 nucleotide sequence: TGCGCCAGCAGCTTGATGAGGGTAGAAGGAAACACTGAAGCTTTCTTT. Based on the CDR3 plus reference TRBV5-1 and TRBJ1-1, the full variable domain is KAGVTQTPRYLIKTRGQQVTLSCSPISGHRSVSWYQQTPGQGLQFLFEYFSETQRNKGNFPGRFSGRQFSNSRSEMNVSTLELGDSALYLCASSLMRVEGNTEAFFGQGTRLTVV.

V gene TRBV15 combines with J gene TRBJ1-2; no reliable D call. Trimming pared 0 bases from V and 8 bases from J, leaving 10 bases between. CDR1 LNHNV and CDR2 YYDKDF come from the germline V gene (reference sequence). The length of the CDR3 is 13 residues. CDR3 in DNA: TGTGCCACCAGCAGAGATGAGGGAGGAGGCTACACCTTC. It translates to CATSRDEGGGYTF.

The chain combines TRBV2 with TRBJ1-2; tentative D call: TRBD1 (6 bases). The CDR3 covers 13 residues. The V end was cut by 2 bases, the J end by 4 bases, with 8 bases between. From germline, CDR1 is SNHLY and CDR2 FYNNEI. CDR3 coding DNA: TGTGCCAGCAGTGAAAGGGGGGGCTATGGCTACACCTTC. Protein sequence: CASSERGGYGYTF. Full variable domain (rest looked up from reference TRBV2 and TRBJ1-2): EPEVTQTPSHQVTQMGQEVILRCVPISNHLYFYWYRQILGQKVEFLVSFYNNEISEKSEIFDDQFSVERPDGSNFTLKIRSTKLEDSAMYFCASSERGGYGYTFGSGTRLTVV.

The chain combines TRBV28 with TRBJ2-1, with TRBD2 matching over 13 bases. The germline CDR1 and CDR2 sequences are MDHEN and SYDVKM. With 3 bases clipped from V and 5 bases from J, the junction kept 4 bases outside the gene matches. CDR3 length: 16 residues. CDR3 DNA sequence: TGTGCCAGCAGTTTGTTAGGACTAGCGGGGGACAATGAGCAGTTCTTC. It translates to CASSLLGLAGDNEQFF. Full variable domain (rest looked up from reference TRBV28 and TRBJ2-1): DVKVTQSSRYLVKRTGEKVFLECVQDMDHENMFWYRQDPGLGLRLIYFSYDVKMKEKGDIPEGYSVSREKKERFSLILESASTNQTSMYLCASSLLGLAGDNEQFFGPGTRLTVL.

This chain joins TRBV11-3 and TRBJ1-1; D is undetermined. This CDR3 has 13 residues. CDR1 and CDR2 (germline): SGHNT, YENEEA. The V and J ends lost 5 bases and 0 bases respectively, with 7 bases between them. The chain's CDR3 is CASSPNMNTEAFF. The DNA for the CDR3 is TGTGCCAGCAGCCCAAACATGAACACTGAAGCTTTCTTT.

J is TRBJ1-6 and V is TRBV10-2; the D is unclear. This CDR3 region has 13 residues. Trimming took off 3 bases at V and 6 bases at J, with 6 bases between the two ends. The V gene's germline CDR1 is WSHSY and CDR2 SAAADI. The CDR3 DNA reads TGCGCCAGCAGTGACAGGTTTAATTCACCCCTCCACTTT. This codes for CASSDRFNSPLHF.

As to this clone: The sample carries other DNA sequences with the same CDR3. The chain carries TRBV19 and TRBJ2-7, with TRBD1 identical over 7 bases. CDR1 and CDR2 (germline): LNHDA, SQIVND (reference sequence). This CDR3 comprises 15 residues. J lost 0 bases, V lost 5 bases, and 7 bases had no gene match. Here the CDR3 DNA reads TGTGCCAGTAGTCCGCGGACAGGACTCTCCTACGAGCAGTACTTC. Amino acid sequence: CASSPRTGLSYEQYF.

This clone appeared a single time. The CDR3 spells CASRTWEGPTYNEQFF. The CDR3 DNA follows: TGTGCCAGTAGAACCTGGGAGGGCCCCACCTACAATGAGCAGTTCTTC. V gene TRBV19 combines with J gene TRBJ2-1, with 7 nucleotides matching TRBD2. CDR3 size: 16 residues. Germline-derived CDR1 and CDR2 are LNHDA and SQIVND (reference sequence). V trimming: 6 bases; J trimming: 2 bases; junction bases outside the gene matches: 10.

The chain joins TRBV15 to TRBJ1-2; tentatively, D is TRBD1 (5 bases). The CDR3 is made up of 15 amino acids. V was pared by 0 bases and J by 8 bases, with 16 bases between. Germline-derived CDR1 and CDR2 are LNHNV and YYDKDF (reference sequence). The CDR3 loop is CATSRDRIRAGGYTF. Written as DNA, the CDR3 is TGTGCCACCAGCAGAGATCGGATCAGGGCGGGAGGCTACACCTTC.

This clone has just one count. The chain has TRBV27 and TRBJ2-1; TRBD1 is a possible D gene (5 bases). Germline loops: CDR1 MNHEY, CDR2 SMNVEV (reference sequence). The CDR3 has 18 amino acids. V was cut by 3 bases and J by 0 bases, with 18 bases left in between. CDR3 DNA: TGTGCCAGCAGTTTGGAGTCGTGGGGAAGGGGCTCCTACAATGAGCAGTTCTTC. Amino acid sequence: CASSLESWGRGSYNEQFF.

This chain joins TRBV5-1 and TRBJ2-5; a weak D match, TRBD1 (5 bases). V lost 5 bases to trimming and J lost 5 bases, with 10 bases between them. Germline V gives CDR1 SGHRS, CDR2 YFSETQ. This CDR3 has 12 amino acids. This CDR3 reads CASSSGRETQYF. The CDR3 DNA follows: TGCGCCAGCAGTTCAGGGCGGGAGACCCAGTACTTC.

This clone was detected only once. This chain links TRBV2 with TRBJ2-1, with 10 nucleotides matching TRBD1. This CDR3 spans 15 amino acids. Unmatched junction bases numbered 5, after V lost 0 bases and J lost 9 bases. Germline V lookup: CDR1 SNHLY, CDR2 FYNNEI. CDR3 residues: CASSEAGGQGFEQFF. CDR3 nucleotides: TGTGCCAGCAGTGAAGCGGGGGGACAGGGGTTTGAGCAGTTCTTC.

The chain links TRBV19 to TRBJ2-1; 10 positions agree with TRBD2. This CDR3 region has 15 residues. V trimming: 11 bases; J trimming: 8 bases; junction bases outside the gene matches: 15. Germline assignment: CDR1 LNHDA and CDR2 SQIVND (reference sequence). The CDR3 reads CASSLSGGATYEQFF. The CDR3 DNA is TGTGCCTCCTCCCTGAGCGGGGGGGCTACATATGAGCAGTTCTTC.

V is TRBV7-9 and J is TRBJ2-2, with a tentative D call TRBD2 (5 bases). The V end was cut by 4 bases, the J end by 1 base, with 10 bases between. This CDR3 has 15 residues. Germline V gene data show CDR1 as SEHNR and CDR2 as FQNEAQ (reference sequence). CDR3 nucleotide sequence: TGTGCCAGCAGCTGGACGGGGAAGAACACCGGGGAGCTGTTTTTT. Encoded protein: CASSWTGKNTGELFF.

V usage is TRBV6-1 and J usage is TRBJ2-5, with TRBD2 matching over 8 bases. CDR1 and CDR2 (germline): MNHNS, SASEGT. The CDR3 runs to 15 residues. V lost 2 bases and J lost 7; bases outside the gene matches: 9. For the CDR3, the DNA is TGTGCCAGCAGTGAACCCTCGGGAGGGGGAAGGACCCAGTACTTC. Its translation: CASSEPSGGGRTQYF.

V is TRBV5-5 and J is TRBJ1-1; 7 positions match TRBD1. Trimming at V came to 1 base and at J to 4 bases, leaving 7 bases not matched to a gene. Germline assignment: CDR1 SGHKS and CDR2 YYEKEE (reference sequence). The CDR3 is 15 residues long. In nucleotides, the CDR3 is TGTGCCAGCAGCTTGCTGAGGGGGCAGGGCACTGAAGCTTTCTTT. It is translated as CASSLLRGQGTEAFF. Full variable domain (rest looked up from reference TRBV5-5 and TRBJ1-1): DAGVTQSPTHLIKTRGQQVTLRCSPISGHKSVSWYQQVLGQGPQFIFQYYEKEERGRGNFPDRFSARQFPNYSSELNVNALLLGDSALYLCASSLLRGQGTEAFFGQGTRLTVV.

The chain employs TRBV28 and TRBJ2-7, with D tentatively TRBD2 (7 bases). The CDR3 totals 15 residues. CDR1 and CDR2 from the germline V gene are MDHEN and SYDVKM. The V end was cut by 6 bases, the J end by 3 bases, with 18 bases between. For the CDR3, the DNA is TGTGCCAGCAGAAAAGGGGGGGATTGGTTCTACGAGCAGTACTTC. Amino acids: CASRKGGDWFYEQYF.

This clone came up a few times. Sequence at one end of the junction differs from germline and may be a read error. The V and J genes are TRBV2 and TRBJ2-7; a possible D gene is TRBD2 (5 bases). Germline values: CDR1 SNHLY, CDR2 FYNNEI. The CDR3 length is 15 residues. The CDR3 loop reads CASREAPERSYEQYF. The CDR3 region has the DNA TGTGCCAGCAGGGAAGCTCCGGAGCGGTCCTACGAGCAGTACTTC.

The chain is built from TRBV28 and TRBJ2-1; a weak D match, TRBD1 (6 bases). The germline V gene has CDR1 MDHEN and CDR2 SYDVKM. The length of the CDR3 is 16 residues. V was clipped by 5 bases and J by 7 bases, with 21 bases between them. Here the CDR3 DNA reads TGTGCCAGCAGTACTACAGGGTTTAGTACGTTGAATGAGCAGTTCTTC. This encodes CASSTTGFSTLNEQFF.

This clone was recorded once. The chain joins TRBV7-2 to TRBJ2-6; TRBD2 might be the D (5 bases). Germline V CDR1 and CDR2: SGHTA, FQGNSA. Trimming shortened V by 3 bases and J by 2 bases, and 11 bases separated the two germline ends. The CDR3 is made up of 16 amino acids. The CDR3: CASSFASGTGANVLTF. CDR3 in DNA: TGTGCCAGCAGCTTCGCGTCGGGGACTGGGGCCAACGTCCTGACTTTC.

The gene calls are TRBV19 and TRBJ2-5; 11 nucleotides line up with TRBD2. The ends lost 4 bases at V and 2 bases at J; junction bases unmatched: 6. Germline V gene lookup returns CDR1 LNHDA and CDR2 SQIVND (reference sequence). This CDR3 contains 16 residues. The CDR3 coding sequence is TGTGCCAGTAGTACCTTAGCGGGGGGGCGTCAAGAGACCCAGTACTTC. It translates to CASSTLAGGRQETQYF. Supplemented by reference TRBV19 and TRBJ2-5, the full variable domain reads DGGITQSPKYLFRKEGQNVTLSCEQNLNHDAMYWYRQDPGQGLRLIYYSQIVNDFQKGDIAEGYSVSREKKESFPLTVTSAQKNPTAFYLCASSTLAGGRQETQYFGPGTRLLVL.

The V gene is TRBV30, the J gene TRBJ2-7; no clear D gene. V gave up 4 bases and J gave up 3 bases, with 10 bases separating them. The CDR3 extends over 12 amino acids. Germline V gene data show CDR1 as GTSNPN and CDR2 as SVGIG (reference sequence). The CDR3 spells CAWNAGNYEQYF. The CDR3 bases are TGTGCCTGGAATGCAGGTAACTACGAGCAGTACTTC.